This T cell receptor beta chain was profiled in a study of cytomegalovirus exposure and HLA in healthy donors. This clone was picked up a small number of times. Its antigen is currently unknown. Primers included in the PCR were 60 Vbeta and 13 Jbeta primers. Only in-frame clones appear in the TCRdb table, and some are missing; sequencing was by immunoSEQ multiplex PCR. Of over 50,000 clones in the sample, approximately 72% were seen once. Study-wide results and limits: Later analysis identified a missense DCLRE1C variant that was linked to TCR beta V- and J-gene trimming. As a later analysis revealed, most CMV-associated TCR beta chains appeared HLA-restricted. Some TCR beta chains (around 160 of them) were listed as cytomegalovirus-associated.

The sequencing input was PBMCs. The sequence came from a man aged 45 to 65 in good health and CMV-seropositive.

CDR3 sequence: CASSYTENTEAFF. DNA for the CDR3: TGTGCCAGCAGTTATACAGAAAACACTGAAGCTTTCTTT. This rearrangement joins TRBV6-6 to TRBJ1-1; D not certain. Looked up from germline, CDR1 is MNHNY and CDR2 is SVGAGI (reference sequence). The germline V and J ends were trimmed by 3 bases and 2 bases, with 7 bases remaining between them. The CDR3 runs 13 residues.